This passage covers 9 T cell receptor beta chains from one sample sequenced in a study of identical twins. TCRdb reprocessed the 5' RACE reads via MiXCR and lists one record per CDR3 protein. The table records about 730,000 distinct CDR3 sequences, 20% to 25% of them present only once. This same sample was also taken into another study, of T cells expressing NK-cell markers.

Sequencing was performed on PBMCs. The source of these receptors is a woman aged 18-30 years in good health.

This chain links TRBV7-8 with TRBJ2-5; 8 positions agree with TRBD2. The germline gives CDR1 SGHVS, CDR2 FQNEAQ. V was pared by 6 bases and J by 5 bases, with 11 bases of the junction left unmatched. The CDR3 has 15 amino acids. CDR3 sequence: CASRYKRGGGETQYF. The CDR3, as DNA: TGTGCCAGCAGATACAAACGGGGGGGCGGGGAGACCCAGTACTTC.

The genes are TRBV7-9 and TRBJ2-7, with D hard to call. The germline gives CDR1 SEHNR, CDR2 FQNEAQ (reference sequence). The CDR3 contains 16 residues. V lost 1 base, J lost 2 bases, and 15 bases lay in between. CDR3 nucleotides: TGTGCCAGCAGCTTAGTTGATGGGGTCTTCACCTACGAGCAGTACTTC. Translating gives CASSLVDGVFTYEQYF.

This clonotype was detected ten times or more. V gene TRBV12-3 or TRBV12-4 combines with J gene TRBJ2-1; a possible D gene is TRBD2 (7 bases). Trimming took 2 bases from V and 9 from J, leaving 14 bases between them. The CDR3 is 14 residues long. This chain's CDR3 is CASSLTGRAGEQFF. DNA of the CDR3: TGTGCCAGCAGTTTAACAGGGAGGGCCGGTGAGCAGTTCTTC.

The V gene is TRBV27, the J gene TRBJ1-1, with 9 bases identical to TRBD1. The CDR3 extends over 13 amino acids. Germline-derived CDR1 and CDR2 are MNHEY and SMNVEV (reference sequence). The trim removed 3 bases at V and 11 bases at J, leaving 7 bases unmatched. This CDR3 reads CASSFGDRVIAFF. CDR3 DNA sequence: TGTGCCAGCAGTTTTGGGGACAGGGTGATCGCTTTCTTT.

V usage is TRBV20-1 and J usage is TRBJ2-1, with 13 positions matching TRBD2. Germline trimming cut 5 bases from V and 1 base from J; bases unmatched to any gene: 8. Germline V gene sequence: CDR1 DFQATT, CDR2 SNEGSKA (reference sequence). The CDR3 totals 17 residues. The CDR3 DNA reads as TGCAGTGCTTTGGGGACTAGCGGGGTAAGGTCCTACAATGAGCAGTTCTTC. The encoded protein is CSALGTSGVRSYNEQFF.

This chain links TRBV20-1 with TRBJ2-2; the D is unclear. CDR1 is DFQATT, CDR2 SNEGSKA, per germline (reference sequence). V was trimmed by 6 bases and J by 4 bases, leaving 12 bases between them. This CDR3 comprises 13 residues. CDR3 DNA sequence: TGCAGTGCCCTAGACACGACCACCGGGGAGCTGTTTTTT. This encodes CSALDTTTGELFF.

This clonotype was counted between two and nine times. This CDR3 reads CSARPGQGTGYTF. CDR3 in DNA: TGCAGTGCTCGTCCGGGACAGGGGACAGGCTACACCTTC. The chain employs TRBV20-1 and TRBJ1-2; TRBD1 agrees at 10 bases. This CDR3 region has 13 residues. Unmatched junction bases numbered 8, after V lost 5 bases and J lost 8 bases. Germline CDR1 is DFQATT and CDR2 is SNEGSKA (reference sequence).

This clonotype was seen a few times. The chain combines TRBV20-1 with TRBJ2-1, with unresolved D. Per germline, CDR1 DFQATT and CDR2 SNEGSKA (reference sequence). V lost 6 bases to trimming and J lost 8 bases, with 17 bases between them. There are 13 residues in the CDR3. The CDR3 nucleotides read TGCAGTGCCGAAGGTCCATCGGCGGATGAGCAGTTCTTC. Encoded protein: CSAEGPSADEQFF.

This clonotype has a handful of counts. V and J are TRBV27 and TRBJ2-7; 13 bases fit TRBD2. V dropped 4 bases and J dropped 6; count of bases not matched to a gene: 9. The CDR3 runs to 16 residues. Germline V gene lookup returns CDR1 MNHEY and CDR2 SMNVEV (reference sequence). The CDR3 nucleotides read TGTGCCAGCAGTTCCAGGACTAGCGGGGGCTCGGGCGAGCAGTACTTC. Its protein product is CASSSRTSGGSGEQYF.